One and the same sample provided the 9 T cell receptor beta chains below, sequenced in a study of T cell responses to AZD1222 COVID-19 vaccine. The method was immunoSEQ multiplex PCR; TCRdb's version includes in-frame clones alone and lacks a portion of them. In the table there are about 130,000 clones, 80% to 90% of which are singletons. The source was peripheral blood, collected on day 0 of AZD1222 vaccination. Receptor source: an adult in good health.

V and J are TRBV14 and TRBJ2-2; 8 nucleotides agree with TRBD1. Germline trimming cut 5 bases from V and 5 bases from J; bases unmatched to any gene: 7. Germline V gene sequence: CDR1 SGHDN, CDR2 FVKESK. The CDR3 sequence is 15 residues long. Written as DNA, the CDR3 is TGTGCCAGCAGCAAGGACAGGGAGAATACCGGGGAGCTGTTTTTT. It encodes CASSKDRENTGELFF.

The chain recombines TRBV18 with TRBJ1-4, with 7 bases aligning to TRBD1. The CDR3 contains 15 residues. CDR1 and CDR2 (germline): KGHSH, LQKENI. J lost 8 bases, V lost 0 bases, and 6 bases had no gene match. The CDR3 loop reads CASSPPDRRGEKLFF. The DNA of the CDR3 is TGTGCCAGCTCACCACCGGACAGGAGAGGGGAAAAACTGTTTTTT.

The rearrangement uses TRBV10-2 and TRBJ2-3, with no clear D. Per germline, CDR1 WSHSY and CDR2 SAAADI. Trimming removed 1 base from V and 2 bases from J, with 10 bases in between. This CDR3 has 15 residues. CDR3 coding DNA: TGCGCCAGCAGTGAGTGGCGGACCAACACAGATACGCAGTATTTT. It yields the protein CASSEWRTNTDTQYF.

V gene TRBV5-1 combines with J gene TRBJ2-7; tentative D call: TRBD2 (5 bases). The length of the CDR3 is 13 residues. V was trimmed by 2 bases and J by 2 bases, leaving 8 bases between them. CDR1 SGHRS and CDR2 YFSETQ come from the germline V gene. CDR3 coding DNA: TGCGCCAGCAGCTTCGCGGGTACCTACGAGCAGTACTTC. Its protein is CASSFAGTYEQYF.

The chain links TRBV11-2 to TRBJ2-5, with 7 bases that match TRBD2. CDR3 length: 15 amino acids. The V gene end was trimmed by 2 bases and the J gene end by 2 bases; junction bases not matched to a gene: 5. Germline-derived CDR1 and CDR2 are SGHAT and FQNNGV. For the CDR3, the DNA is TGTGCCAGCAGCTTAATGGGAGCGGGGCAAGAGACCCAGTACTTC. Translating it yields CASSLMGAGQETQYF. Using reference TRBV11-2 and TRBJ2-5 for the parts outside the CDR3, the full variable domain is EAGVAQSPRYKIIEKRQSVAFWCNPISGHATLYWYQQILGQGPKLLIQFQNNGVVDDSQLPKDRFSAERLKGVDSTLKIQPAKLEDSAVYLCASSLMGAGQETQYFGPGTRLLVL.

V is TRBV7-2 and J is TRBJ1-6; the D gene is possibly TRBD1 (6 bases). The CDR3 sequence is 15 residues long. V was pared by 6 bases and J by 3 bases, with 12 bases between. Germline CDR1 is SGHTA and CDR2 is FQGNSA. The CDR3: CASRGAPSYNSPLHF. The CDR3 DNA is TGTGCCAGCAGGGGGGCCCCCAGCTATAATTCACCCCTCCACTTT.

This chain uses TRBV7-8 with TRBJ2-1, with 7 bases matching TRBD2. Germline V gene sequence: CDR1 SGHVS, CDR2 FQNEAQ. This CDR3 has 16 amino acids. Trimming at V came to 8 bases and at J to 7 bases, leaving 17 bases not matched to a gene. The DNA of the CDR3 is TGTGCCAGCGGGATTCGAAACCGGGACTATTTAAATGAGCAGTTCTTC. This encodes CASGIRNRDYLNEQFF.

The V gene is TRBV7-2, the J gene TRBJ2-7; D may be TRBD1 (5 bases). CDR3 length equals 14 residues. CDR1 is SGHTA, CDR2 FQGNSA, per germline. Trimming removed 3 bases at V and 4 bases at J, with 13 bases between. This chain's CDR3 is CASSFQGKGYEQYF. DNA for the CDR3: TGTGCCAGCAGCTTTCAGGGAAAGGGGTACGAGCAGTACTTC.

The genes are TRBV19 and TRBJ1-1, with D possibly being TRBD1 (6 bases). Germline V gives CDR1 LNHDA, CDR2 SQIVND (reference sequence). CDR3 length: 14 amino acids. V was shortened by 3 bases and J by 1 base, with 9 bases between the two germline ends. The DNA of the CDR3 is TGTGCCAGTAGTATCACGGGACAGAACACTGAAGCTTTCTTT. Its translation is CASSITGQNTEAFF.